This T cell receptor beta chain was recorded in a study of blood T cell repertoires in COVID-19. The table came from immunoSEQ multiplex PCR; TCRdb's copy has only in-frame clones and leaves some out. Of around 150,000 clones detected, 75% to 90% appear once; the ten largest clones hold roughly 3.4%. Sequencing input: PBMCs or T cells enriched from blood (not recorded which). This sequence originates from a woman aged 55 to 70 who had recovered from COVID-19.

DNA for the CDR3: TGTGCCACCAGCAGAGCCGATACTAGCGGGAAATACTTC. This gives the protein CATSRADTSGKYF. The V gene is TRBV15, the J gene TRBJ2-5; the match to TRBD2 covers 10 bases. J gave up 14 bases and V 1 base, and 7 bases lay outside the gene matches. This CDR3 contains 13 residues. Germline assignment: CDR1 LNHNV and CDR2 YYDKDF (reference sequence). Variable domain in full (rest from reference TRBV15 and TRBJ2-5): DAMVIQNPRYQVTQFGKPVTLSCSQTLNHNVMYWYQQKSSQAPKLLFHYYDKDFNNEADTPDNFQSRRPNTSFCFLDIRSPGLGDTAMYLCATSRADTSGKYFGPGTRLLVL.